This TCR beta chain was retrieved from a study of blood T cells in healthy people across ages. Germline CDR1 reads SGHAT; CDR2 reads FQNNGV. The V end lost 5 bases, the J end lost 3 bases, and 14 bases lay between the germline ends. The length of the CDR3 is 15 residues. This clonotype was seen a handful of times. The use of a sample-barcoded 5' primer and a J-beta primer mix characterized a second PCR of about 7 to 12 cycles. In TCRdb, the 5' RACE reads were re-called with MiXCR into one record per CDR3 protein. The sample has over 500,000 distinct CDR3 sequences, about 27% seen once. This sample was shared with a second study, whose subject was T cells of mothers and their children.

Material for sequencing was blood. The source of this sequence is a boy younger than 10 in good health. V is TRBV11-2 and J is TRBJ2-4; the D gene could be TRBD1 or TRBD2 (5 bases each). The CDR3 region has the DNA TGTGCCAGCAGCGTCCCATGGGACGGCAAAAACATTCAGTACTTC. Amino acids: CASSVPWDGKNIQYF.